This record looks at one T cell receptor beta chain sequence and its context. What antigen it recognizes has not been identified. Per-base quality was not reported, and no clone a single base away is much larger than it. The donors belonged to the validation cohort of over a hundred subjects, which was separate from the approximately 700-subject first cohort. The library was obtained by the immunoSEQ multiplex PCR assay. As for how the authors treated the data: A statistical classification framework was developed to diagnose cytomegalovirus status using the catalog of TCR beta chain sequences. As stored in TCRdb, this immuneACCESS dataset retains in-frame rearrangements with V and J assigned. A fraction of the clones does not appear; measured against another copy, unresolved V genes explain less than half of the discrepancy, and the remainder lacks a known reason. V, J and clone size derive from that table, while D and trimming were established from the DNA sequence. Present in this sample are approximately 56,000 clones, approximately 92% of which were seen just once. Clones ranked in the top ten supply 0.95% to 1.3% of the sample.

The CDR3 runs 16 residues from the cysteine to the phenylalanine. Solely the CDR3 DNA is kept, with 48 bases framed from the first base. The germline V gene specifies SGHRS as CDR1 and YFSETQ as CDR2. Germline trimming: 0 bases from V, 4 bases from J; junction bases outside gene matches: 10. These data are taken from a study of cytomegalovirus exposure and HLA in healthy donors (dated by TCRdb to 2016 to 2017). For context, the study as a whole: A later analysis indicated that the roughly 130 validation repertoires were generated on the platform also employed for the roughly 650 repertoires of the first cohort. The aim of the study was to test whether cataloging public T cell receptors could identify signatures of past pathogen exposure. Besides the first cohort of about 730 subjects, a separate validation cohort made up of 90 to 150 different subjects was used. The study combined high-throughput TCR immunosequencing, statistical association of individual TCRs with disease status, and machine learning to predict cytomegalovirus infection status.

The full study reports these points: It was suggested by the authors that the approach could potentially be generalized to other disease states and immunological phenotypes. The study gave a list of about 170 TCR beta chains associated with cytomegalovirus. A later analysis lacked HLA typing for the validation cohort, so it scored co-occurrence in that cohort across all 120 or so repertoires. In a later analysis, TCRs clustered in the first cohort were found to also tend to co-occur in the approximately 120 validation repertoires, with around 94% of cluster scores above 0. Cytomegalovirus status was reported to be diagnosed by the classifier with high specificity and sensitivity in both the original and validation cohorts. In vitro tests confirmed that a few of the cytomegalovirus-associated TCR beta chains recognize cytomegalovirus antigens. Most TCR sequences were observed very rarely across donors, whereas some public TCRs were present in many individuals.

The receptor chain draws on TRBV5-1 and TRBJ2-7, and 7 bases in between align with TRBD2. The TCR sequence derives from a man aged 18-30 years in good health and CMV-seronegative. What was sequenced was PBMCs. The CDR3 protein is CASSLGLWEGGYEQYF. The DNA sequence reads TGCGCCAGCAGCTTGGGATTGTGGGAGGGAGGTTACGAGCAGTACTTC.